Sequencing of this T cell receptor beta chain was carried out in a study of CD8+ T cells in alopecia areata. Overall study findings and caveats: It was lesional scalp, especially alopecia totalis/universalis, that showed higher clonality than normal scalp.

The CDR3 sequence is 14 residues long. Trimming left V 4 bases short and J 5 bases short, with 11 bases between. CDR1 is SGHDN, CDR2 FVKESK, per germline. Treatment meaning: oral pan-JAK inhibitor, 5-10 mg twice daily. PBMCs were stained for CD3, CD4 and CD8, and CD4+ and CD8+ T cells were sorted. Extracted from the samples, RNA was reverse transcribed into cDNA to serve as the sequencing template. TCRdb's table, derived via immunoSEQ multiplex PCR, lists solely in-frame clones and lacks some. Seen here are about 200,000 clones, approximately 57% observed once, and the top ten hold roughly 1.4%. This clone was detected ten times or more. Its specificity is not known.

The material was CD4+ T cells sorted from blood, obtained at week 4, from a patient treated with tofacitinib. The TCR was taken from a human donor with alopecia areata. The V call is TRBV14, the J call TRBJ1-4; tentative D call: TRBD1 (5 bases). In nucleotides, the CDR3 is TGTGCCAGCAGCCGGGGCAGACAAAATGAAAAACTGTTTTTT. It is translated as CASSRGRQNEKLFF.